The clone carrying this T cell receptor (beta chain) was observed many times. Antigen specificity is unknown. This record comes from a study of T cells in Graves' hyperthyroidism and ophthalmopathy. The study, taken as a whole, reports: Blood held most thyroid clonotypes expanded above 0.001 frequency. Ophthalmopathy was predicted by the model a median of approximately 6.6 months ahead of onset. Researchers report that a 13 V-J model separated ophthalmopathy from stable hyperthyroidism.

V was shortened by 2 bases and J by 3 bases, with 10 bases between the two germline ends. The V gene's germline CDR1 is MDHEN and CDR2 SYDVKM. This CDR3 contains 14 residues. What was amplified from RNA transcripts were TCR beta CDR3 regions. When the TCR CDR3 underwent first-round RT-PCR, the HTBI primer set was used. TCRdb reprocessed the multiplex PCR reads via MiXCR and lists one record per CDR3 protein. The data contain under 400,000 distinct CDR3 sequences, over 15% of them seen just once; the ten biggest clones take up around 33%. The chain combines TRBV28 with TRBJ2-5; possibly TRBD2 for D (6 bases). The receptor was isolated from a man aged 25 to 40 with Graves' hyperthyroidism. Sequenced sample: blood. CDR3 amino acids: CASSLHGGKETQYF. The CDR3 DNA follows: TGTGCCAGCAGTTTACATGGGGGGAAAGAGACCCAGTACTTC.